This T cell receptor (beta chain) stems from a study of technical replicates of blood from four donors. Germline CDR1 reads WNHNN; CDR2 reads SYGVQD (reference sequence). This CDR3 has 15 residues. With 3 bases clipped from V and 4 bases from J, the junction kept 6 bases outside the gene matches. Measured with immunoSEQ multiplex PCR; TCRdb has only the in-frame clones, and not every one. The data hold 79,000 or so clones, with over 90% observed a single time. The TCR comes from a human donor in good health. The chain links TRBV10-1 to TRBJ2-1, with 7 bases matching TRBD2. The specimen was T cells isolated from PBMCs. CDR3 region: CASSDGASGYNEQFF. Written as DNA, the CDR3 is TGCGCCAGCAGTGACGGGGCTAGCGGATACAATGAGCAGTTCTTC.